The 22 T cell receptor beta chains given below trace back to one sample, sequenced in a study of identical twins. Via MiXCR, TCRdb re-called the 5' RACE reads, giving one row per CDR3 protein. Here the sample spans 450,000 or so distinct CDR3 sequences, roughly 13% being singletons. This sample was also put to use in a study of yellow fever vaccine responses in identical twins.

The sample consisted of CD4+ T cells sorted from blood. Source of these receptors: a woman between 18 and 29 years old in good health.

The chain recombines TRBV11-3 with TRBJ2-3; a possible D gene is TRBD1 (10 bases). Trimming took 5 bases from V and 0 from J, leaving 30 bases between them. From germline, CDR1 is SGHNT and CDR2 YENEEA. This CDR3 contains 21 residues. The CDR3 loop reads CASSRRPGTGAGGRSTDTQYF. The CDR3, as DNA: TGTGCCAGCAGCCGGAGGCCCGGGACAGGGGCGGGAGGGCGAAGCACAGATACGCAGTATTTT.

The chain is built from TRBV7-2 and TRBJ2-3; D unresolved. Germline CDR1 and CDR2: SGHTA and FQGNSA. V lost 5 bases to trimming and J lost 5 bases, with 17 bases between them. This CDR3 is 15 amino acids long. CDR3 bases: TGTGCCAGCAGCCTAAGGCCGTTGGAGTTAGATACGCAGTATTTT. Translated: CASSLRPLELDTQYF.

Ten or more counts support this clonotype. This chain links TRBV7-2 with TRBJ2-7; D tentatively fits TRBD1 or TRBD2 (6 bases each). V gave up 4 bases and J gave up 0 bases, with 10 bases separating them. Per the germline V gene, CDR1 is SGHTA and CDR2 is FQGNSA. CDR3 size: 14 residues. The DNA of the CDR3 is TGTGCCAGCAGCTCAAGGGGGGACTCCTACGAGCAGTACTTC. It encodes CASSSRGDSYEQYF.

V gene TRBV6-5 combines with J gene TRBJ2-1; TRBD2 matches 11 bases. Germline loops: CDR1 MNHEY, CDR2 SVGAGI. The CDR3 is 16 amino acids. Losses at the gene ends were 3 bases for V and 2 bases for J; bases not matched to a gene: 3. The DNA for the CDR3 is TGTGCCAGCAGTTATACTAGCGGGAGAACCTACAATGAGCAGTTCTTC. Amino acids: CASSYTSGRTYNEQFF.

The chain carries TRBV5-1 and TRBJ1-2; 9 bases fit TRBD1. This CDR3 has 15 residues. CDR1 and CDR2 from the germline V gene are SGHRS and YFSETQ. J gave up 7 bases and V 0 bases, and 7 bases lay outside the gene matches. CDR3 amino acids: CASSLGSGTGFGYTF. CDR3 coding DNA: TGCGCCAGCAGCTTGGGGAGCGGGACAGGGTTTGGCTACACCTTC. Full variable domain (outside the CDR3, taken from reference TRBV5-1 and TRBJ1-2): KAGVTQTPRYLIKTRGQQVTLSCSPISGHRSVSWYQQTPGQGLQFLFEYFSETQRNKGNFPGRFSGRQFSNSRSEMNVSTLELGDSALYLCASSLGSGTGFGYTFGSGTRLTVV.

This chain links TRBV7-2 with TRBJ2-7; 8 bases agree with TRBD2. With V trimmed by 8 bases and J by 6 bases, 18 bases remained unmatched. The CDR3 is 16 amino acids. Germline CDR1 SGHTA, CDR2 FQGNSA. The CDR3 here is CASCRYPAGGRTEQYF. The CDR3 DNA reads TGTGCCAGCTGTAGGTATCCGGCGGGAGGAAGGACCGAGCAGTACTTC.

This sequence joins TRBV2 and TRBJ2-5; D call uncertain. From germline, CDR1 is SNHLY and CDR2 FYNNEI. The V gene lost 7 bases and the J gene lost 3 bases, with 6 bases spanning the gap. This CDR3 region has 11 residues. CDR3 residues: CASTSEETQYF. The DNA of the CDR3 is TGTGCCAGCACGAGTGAAGAGACCCAGTACTTC.

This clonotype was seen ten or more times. The CDR3 DNA is TGTGCCAGCAGCCAGGGACAGGCCCTAAGCAATGAGCAGTTCTTC. It specifies CASSQGQALSNEQFF. The V and J genes are TRBV27 and TRBJ2-1; 8 bases align to TRBD1. The V gene end was trimmed by 6 bases and the J gene end by 6 bases; junction bases not matched to a gene: 10. The germline V gene encodes CDR1 MNHEY and CDR2 SMNVEV (reference sequence). The CDR3 contains 15 residues.

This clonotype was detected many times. Here the CDR3 DNA reads TGCAGTGCTAGCAAATCGGACGGATCTGGGGCCAACGTCCTGACTTTC. Its protein product is CSASKSDGSGANVLTF. This rearrangement joins TRBV20-1 to TRBJ2-6; D call uncertain. Germline assignment: CDR1 DFQATT and CDR2 SNEGSKA (reference sequence). The V end was cut by 3 bases, the J end by 1 base, with 13 bases between. The CDR3 totals 16 residues.

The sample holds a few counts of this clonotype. CDR3 sequence reads: CASSAGLAPSTDTQYF. The DNA for the CDR3 is TGTGCCAGCAGCGCGGGACTAGCGCCGAGCACAGATACGCAGTATTTT. This chain joins TRBV5-6 and TRBJ2-3; 10 nucleotides align to TRBD2. After removal of 4 bases from V and 0 bases from J, the junction contained 5 bases not matched to a gene. The CDR3 consists of 16 residues. The germline gives CDR1 SGHDT, CDR2 YYEEEE.

DNA of the CDR3: TGTGCCAGCAGGACTTACAGGGGGCGGAACACTGAAGCTTTCTTT. This encodes CASRTYRGRNTEAFF. The chain employs TRBV11-2 and TRBJ1-1, with 9 bases aligning to TRBD1. In germline, CDR1 is SGHAT, CDR2 FQNNGV. The CDR3 runs 15 residues. With V trimmed by 6 bases and J by 1 base, 6 bases remained unmatched.

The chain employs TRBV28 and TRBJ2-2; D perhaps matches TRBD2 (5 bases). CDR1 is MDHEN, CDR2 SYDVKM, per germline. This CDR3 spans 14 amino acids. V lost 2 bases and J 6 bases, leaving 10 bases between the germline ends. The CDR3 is CASSLDGVAGELFF. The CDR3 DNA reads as TGTGCCAGCAGTTTAGACGGGGTCGCCGGGGAGCTGTTTTTT.

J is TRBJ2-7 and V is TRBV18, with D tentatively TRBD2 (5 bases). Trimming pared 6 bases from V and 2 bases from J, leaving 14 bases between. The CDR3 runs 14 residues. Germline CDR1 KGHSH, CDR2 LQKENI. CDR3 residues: CASSPASTTYEQYF. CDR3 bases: TGTGCCAGCTCCCCCGCGTCGACTACCTACGAGCAGTACTTC.

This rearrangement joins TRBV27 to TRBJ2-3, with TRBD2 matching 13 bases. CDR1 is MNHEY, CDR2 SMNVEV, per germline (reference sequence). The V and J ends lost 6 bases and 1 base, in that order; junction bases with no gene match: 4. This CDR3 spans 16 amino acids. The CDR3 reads CASRLGLAGRTDTQYF. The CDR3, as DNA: TGTGCCAGCAGATTGGGACTAGCGGGGCGCACAGATACGCAGTATTTT.

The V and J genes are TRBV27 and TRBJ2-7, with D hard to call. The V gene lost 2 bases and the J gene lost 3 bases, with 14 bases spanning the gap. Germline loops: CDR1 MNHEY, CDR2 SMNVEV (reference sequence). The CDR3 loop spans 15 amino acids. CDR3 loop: CASSLVAAFNYEQYF. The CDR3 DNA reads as TGTGCCAGCAGTTTAGTAGCAGCCTTTAACTACGAGCAGTACTTC.

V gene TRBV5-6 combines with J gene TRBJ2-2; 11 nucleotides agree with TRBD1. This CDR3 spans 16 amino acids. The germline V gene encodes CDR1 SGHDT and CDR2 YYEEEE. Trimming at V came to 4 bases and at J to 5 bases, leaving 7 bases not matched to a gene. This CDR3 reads CASSPDRGRGTGELFF. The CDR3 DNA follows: TGTGCCAGCAGCCCGGACAGGGGGCGTGGAACCGGGGAGCTGTTTTTT.

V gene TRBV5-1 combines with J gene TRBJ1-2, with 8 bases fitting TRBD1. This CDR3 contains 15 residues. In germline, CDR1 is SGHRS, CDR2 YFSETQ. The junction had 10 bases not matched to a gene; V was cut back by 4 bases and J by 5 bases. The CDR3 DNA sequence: TGCGCCAGCAGCCATAGACAGGGGCAGCGATATGGCTACACCTTC. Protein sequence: CASSHRQGQRYGYTF.

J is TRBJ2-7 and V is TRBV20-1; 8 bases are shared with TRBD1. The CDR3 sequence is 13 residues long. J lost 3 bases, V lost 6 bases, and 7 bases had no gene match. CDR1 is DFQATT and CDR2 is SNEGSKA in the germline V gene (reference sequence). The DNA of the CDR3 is TGCAGTGCCCCCCGGGACAGGAGCTACGAGCAGTACTTC. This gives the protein CSAPRDRSYEQYF.

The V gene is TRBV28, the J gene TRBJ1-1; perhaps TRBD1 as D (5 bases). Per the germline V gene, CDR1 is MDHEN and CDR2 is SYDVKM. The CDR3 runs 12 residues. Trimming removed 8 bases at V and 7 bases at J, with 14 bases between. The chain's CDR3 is CASRGGSNEAFF. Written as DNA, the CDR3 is TGTGCCAGCCGGGGCGGATCTAATGAAGCTTTCTTT. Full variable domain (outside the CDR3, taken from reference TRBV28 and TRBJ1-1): DVKVTQSSRYLVKRTGEKVFLECVQDMDHENMFWYRQDPGLGLRLIYFSYDVKMKEKGDIPEGYSVSREKKERFSLILESASTNQTSMYLCASRGGSNEAFFGQGTRLTVV.

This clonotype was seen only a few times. The CDR3 region has the DNA TGTGCCACCAGCAGAGATCGCTCGGGACTAGCGGGTGAAGCCAAAAACATTCAGTACTTC. Residues: CATSRDRSGLAGEAKNIQYF. The chain couples TRBV15 to TRBJ2-4, with 12 positions matching TRBD2. Per the germline V gene, CDR1 is LNHNV and CDR2 is YYDKDF (reference sequence). J was trimmed by 0 bases and V by 0 bases; bases with no gene match: 9. The CDR3 has 20 residues.

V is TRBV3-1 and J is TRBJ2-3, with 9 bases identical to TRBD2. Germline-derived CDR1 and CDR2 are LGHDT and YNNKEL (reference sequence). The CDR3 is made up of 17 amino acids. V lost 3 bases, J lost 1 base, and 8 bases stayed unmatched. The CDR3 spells CASSHRTSALGTDTQYF. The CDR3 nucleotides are TGTGCCAGCAGCCACCGGACTAGCGCTCTTGGCACAGATACGCAGTATTTT.

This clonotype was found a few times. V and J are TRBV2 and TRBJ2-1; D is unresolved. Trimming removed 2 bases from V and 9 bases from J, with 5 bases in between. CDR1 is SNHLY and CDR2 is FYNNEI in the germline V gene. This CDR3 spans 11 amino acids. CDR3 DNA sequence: TGTGCCAGCAGTGAACGTGTTGAGCAGTTCTTC. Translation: CASSERVEQFF.